This T cell receptor beta chain was profiled in a study of control samples from healthy donors and cancer patients. This clone was seen a few times. Clones were sequenced by immunoSEQ multiplex PCR, and TCRdb holds only the in-frame ones, with some missing. Of 150,000 to 200,000 clones listed, 91% are singletons. V was clipped by 1 base and J by 5 bases, with 11 bases between them. CDR1 is LNHDA, CDR2 SQIVND, per germline (reference sequence). The CDR3 runs to 14 residues. The clonotype was recovered from a woman in her twenties or thirties in good health. The chain couples TRBV19 to TRBJ1-1, with a weak D call TRBD1 (5 bases). Material: blood. The CDR3 loop is CASSIGRRVTEAFF. CDR3 sequence (DNA): TGTGCCAGTAGTATAGGACGCAGGGTGACTGAAGCTTTCTTT.